Each of the 6 T cell receptor beta chains below was sequenced from the same sample in a study of blood T cell repertoires in COVID-19 (TCRdb year 2020). Receptors were amplified or captured by the immunoSEQ multiplex PCR assay. Not all clones reach the TCRdb copy of this immuneACCESS table, which keeps in-frame sequences only. Checked studies attribute under half of the gap to unresolved V genes and leave the rest unexplained. For this sample there are 150,000 to 200,000 clones; around 81% appear just once. The ten largest clones capture less than 9.5% of the sample. Sequencing input: PBMCs or T cells enriched from blood (not recorded which). The receptors were gathered from a man aged 35 to 55 who had recovered from COVID-19.

This chain joins TRBV27 and TRBJ1-2; 9 bases are a match to TRBD1. V trimming: 5 bases; J trimming: 8 bases; junction bases outside the gene matches: 3. The CDR3 runs to 12 residues. CDR1 and CDR2 from the germline V gene are MNHEY and SMNVEV (reference sequence). The CDR3: CASSPTGGGYTF. CDR3 DNA: TGTGCCAGCAGTCCAACAGGGGGCGGCTACACCTTC.

This rearrangement joins TRBV5-1 to TRBJ1-5; 9 bases match TRBD1. CDR1 and CDR2 (germline): SGHRS, YFSETQ. This CDR3 has 17 residues. V trimming: 1 base; J trimming: 4 bases; junction bases outside the gene matches: 9. CDR3 sequence reads: CASSLRRTGAANQPQHF. CDR3 coding DNA: TGCGCCAGCAGCTTGAGGAGGACAGGGGCCGCAAATCAGCCCCAGCATTTT.

The chain uses TRBV13 and TRBJ1-3; TRBD1 might be the D (6 bases). Between the trimmed V and J ends, which lost 5 bases and 0 bases, there was a span of 17 bases. Germline values: CDR1 PRHDT, CDR2 FYEKMQ (reference sequence). This CDR3 spans 17 amino acids. DNA for the CDR3: TGTGCCAGCAGCACTTCCGGGGGGGGCCCCTCTGGAAACACCATATATTTT. Its translation: CASSTSGGGPSGNTIYF.

V is TRBV6-5 and J is TRBJ2-6; D not resolved. V gave up 7 bases and J gave up 0 bases, with 10 bases separating them. There are 15 residues in the CDR3. The V gene's germline CDR1 is MNHEY and CDR2 SVGAGI. CDR3 in amino acids: CASNPRNSGANVLTF. Written as DNA, the CDR3 is TGTGCCAGCAATCCGAGGAACTCTGGGGCCAACGTCCTGACTTTC.

The chain joins TRBV5-1 to TRBJ2-7; unclear D gene. The V gene lost 1 base and the J gene lost 1 base, with 6 bases spanning the gap. Germline V lookup: CDR1 SGHRS, CDR2 YFSETQ. This CDR3 is built from 13 residues. Here the CDR3 DNA reads TGCGCCAGCAGCTTGCGAGTTTCCTACGAGCAGTACTTC. Translation gives CASSLRVSYEQYF.

The genes are TRBV7-3 and TRBJ1-3; 9 bases line up with TRBD1. CDR3 length: 13 amino acids. The V segment lost 4 bases and the J segment 6 bases; nucleotides outside the gene matches: 1. The V gene's germline CDR1 is SGHTA and CDR2 FQGTGA. CDR3 region: CASSWDRENTIYF. DNA of the CDR3: TGTGCCAGCAGCTGGGACAGGGAAAACACCATATATTTT.